The 7 T cell receptor beta chains listed next were all sequenced from one sample in a study of shared clonotypes between healthy human individuals. The method was immunoSEQ multiplex PCR; TCRdb's version includes in-frame clones alone and lacks a portion of them. The repertoire holds roughly 2 million clones, approximately 94% seen once, with around 0.13% in the top ten. Input material: naive CD4+ T cells sorted from blood. Specified subset: CD45RA+ positively selected. These receptors originate from a man between 18 and 35 years old in good health.

The V gene is TRBV25-1, the J gene TRBJ2-1; no firm D call. The germline CDR1 and CDR2 sequences are MGHDK and SYGVNS. The CDR3 loop spans 13 amino acids. The V end lost 4 bases, the J end lost 0 bases, and 4 bases lay between the germline ends. Written as DNA, the CDR3 is TGTGCCAGCAGTGCCTACTCCTACAATGAGCAGTTCTTC. Translated: CASSAYSYNEQFF.

This clone was counted a few times. The chain employs TRBV7-4 and TRBJ2-5, with TRBD2 as a possible D gene (6 bases). The CDR3 length is 15 residues. Between the trimmed V and J ends, which lost 3 bases and 2 bases, there was a span of 13 bases. Germline CDR1 SGHVT, CDR2 SQSDAQ. The chain's CDR3 is CASSFLREAQETQYF. DNA for the CDR3: TGTGCCAGCAGCTTCCTCAGGGAGGCACAAGAGACCCAGTACTTC.

This chain joins TRBV6-1 and TRBJ1-6; no definite D call. The CDR3 extends over 11 amino acids. The V gene's germline CDR1 is MNHNS and CDR2 SASEGT. Trimming cost V 3 bases and J 9 bases, with 3 bases left between them. CDR3 nucleotides: TGTGCCAGCAGTGAGGTTTCACCCCTCCACTTT. Residues: CASSEVSPLHF.

The CDR3, as DNA: TGTGCCAGCAGTCCCGCTGAGACAGGGGGCTATGGCTACACCTTC. Translating it yields CASSPAETGGYGYTF. The chain links TRBV2 to TRBJ1-2, with TRBD1 matching 9 bases. The CDR3 consists of 15 residues. J was trimmed by 4 bases and V by 5 bases; bases with no gene match: 8. CDR1 is SNHLY, CDR2 FYNNEI, per germline. Full variable domain (missing parts from reference TRBV2 and TRBJ1-2): EPEVTQTPSHQVTQMGQEVILRCVPISNHLYFYWYRQILGQKVEFLVSFYNNEISEKSEIFDDQFSVERPDGSNFTLKIRSTKLEDSAMYFCASSPAETGGYGYTFGSGTRLTVV.

The chain has TRBV7-9 and TRBJ1-1; D may be TRBD1 (6 bases). In germline, CDR1 is SEHNR, CDR2 FQNEAQ (reference sequence). V was clipped by 3 bases and J by 4 bases, with 9 bases between them. CDR3 length: 13 amino acids. The CDR3: CASSFDRFTEAFF. Here the CDR3 DNA reads TGTGCCAGCAGCTTTGACAGGTTCACTGAAGCTTTCTTT. The full variable domain, with the rest looked up from reference TRBV7-9 and TRBJ1-1, is DTGVSQNPRHKITKRGQNVTFRCDPISEHNRLYWYRQTLGQGPEFLTYFQNEAQLEKSRLLSDRFSAERPKGSFSTLEIQRTEQGDSAMYLCASSFDRFTEAFFGQGTRLTVV.

In this sample, this clone turned up once. The CDR3 sequence is CASSLPGATNTEAFF. CDR3 in DNA: TGTGCCAGCAGTTTACCGGGGGCGACGAACACTGAAGCTTTCTTT. V usage is TRBV27 and J usage is TRBJ1-1; TRBD1 is a possible D gene (6 bases). The CDR3 has 15 residues. Trimming removed 2 bases from V and 1 base from J, with 11 bases in between. Per the germline V gene, CDR1 is MNHEY and CDR2 is SMNVEV (reference sequence).

The chain links TRBV6-1 to TRBJ2-1; 13 nucleotides align to TRBD2. This CDR3 has 17 amino acids. J lost 6 bases, V lost 1 base, and 6 bases had no gene match. Germline loops: CDR1 MNHNS, CDR2 SASEGT. The CDR3 region has the DNA TGTGCCAGCAGTGAAGTCCTTTGGACTAGCGGGAGCAATGAGCAGTTCTTC. This encodes CASSEVLWTSGSNEQFF.